The rows below give T cell receptor beta chains drawn from one sample of a study of T cell responses to AZD1222 COVID-19 vaccine. Method: immunoSEQ multiplex PCR; TCRdb's copy keeps in-frame clones and lacks some. The table includes under 150,000 clones, roughly 90% detected once. This sample comprised peripheral blood, obtained 28 days after the second AZD1222 dose. These receptors all come from an adult who received the AZD1222 COVID-19 vaccine. Both conserved end residues are part of each CDR3. The order of the fields is J gene, clone size, V gene, CDR3 length, D gene, CDR3 DNA, CDR3 protein. A D gene is named only where the DNA matches it firmly. Size is omitted from some rows. Given values are once, few, many or a class for expanded clones.

>TRBJ1-1|NA|TRBV5-4|12|TRBD1
TGTGCCAGCAGCATAAAACAGGGGCAAGCTTTCTTT
CASSIKQGQAFF
>TRBJ2-6|NA|TRBV19|16|TRBD2
TGTGCCAGTAGTATCGGGAGGGAGGCTGGGGCCAACGTCCTGACTTTC
CASSIGREAGANVLTF
>TRBJ1-3|NA|TRBV2|13|TRBD1
TGTGCCAGCACCGGGACAGGAATAAACACCATATATTTT
CASTGTGINTIYF
>TRBJ2-7|NA|TRBV11-2|14|NA
TGTGCCAGCAGCTTAGGAAGCAGTACCTACGAGCAGTACTTC
CASSLGSSTYEQYF
>TRBJ1-2|once|TRBV18|16|NA
TGTGCCAGCTCTACGACCCGTGGGGGGCGCGTCTATGGCTACACCTTC
CASSTTRGGRVYGYTF
>TRBJ2-1|NA|TRBV11-3|15|TRBD2
TGTGCCAGCAGCTTAGGGGGGACTAGCTGGAATGAGCAGTTCTTC
CASSLGGTSWNEQFF
>TRBJ1-1|once|TRBV5-1|15|TRBD1
TGCGCCAGCACATTCGGACAGGGGATAAACACTGAAGCTTTCTTT
CASTFGQGINTEAFF
>TRBJ1-1|once|TRBV9|15|NA
TGTGCCAGCAGCTCGTCACAGCTAGCGAACACTGAAGCTTTCTTT
CASSSSQLANTEAFF
>TRBJ1-1|NA|TRBV11-2|12|NA
TGTGCCAGCGCGCTGCGGGACACTGAAGCTTTCTTT
CASALRDTEAFF
>TRBJ1-6|NA|TRBV7-2|14|NA
TGTGCCAGCACCAATGAGCGGGGGTCTTCACCCCTCCACTTT
CASTNERGSSPLHF
>TRBJ1-1|NA|TRBV27|16|TRBD1
TGTGCCAGCAGTTTGGGGACAGGGTCAGGTATCACTGAAGCTTTCTTT
CASSLGTGSGITEAFF